This T cell receptor (beta chain) stems from a study of T cells in Graves' hyperthyroidism and ophthalmopathy. Study outcomes and limitations: Separation of ophthalmopathy from stable hyperthyroidism was achieved by a 13 V-J model.

This CDR3 comprises 9 residues. The ends were cut back, 2 bases at V and 10 bases at J, with 3 bases in the middle. Germline V gives CDR1 MDHEN, CDR2 SYDVKM. With regard to this clonotype: What it recognizes is unknown.

RNA transcripts served as the template for amplifying TCR beta CDR3 regions. HTBI primers were the set used in a first-round RT-PCR of the TCR CDR3. Using its own MiXCR run on the multiplex PCR reads, TCRdb lists one record per CDR3 protein. This table holds nearly 750,000 distinct CDR3 sequences, just over 35% found once. The definition of stable Graves' hyperthyroidism was no ophthalmopathy progression within 18 months. Source material: blood. The V gene is TRBV28, the J gene TRBJ2-7; no definite D call. This receptor was obtained from a middle-aged woman with Graves' hyperthyroidism. CDR3 in amino acids: CASSLRQYF. CDR3 nucleotide sequence: TGTGCCAGCAGTTTACGACAGTACTTC.